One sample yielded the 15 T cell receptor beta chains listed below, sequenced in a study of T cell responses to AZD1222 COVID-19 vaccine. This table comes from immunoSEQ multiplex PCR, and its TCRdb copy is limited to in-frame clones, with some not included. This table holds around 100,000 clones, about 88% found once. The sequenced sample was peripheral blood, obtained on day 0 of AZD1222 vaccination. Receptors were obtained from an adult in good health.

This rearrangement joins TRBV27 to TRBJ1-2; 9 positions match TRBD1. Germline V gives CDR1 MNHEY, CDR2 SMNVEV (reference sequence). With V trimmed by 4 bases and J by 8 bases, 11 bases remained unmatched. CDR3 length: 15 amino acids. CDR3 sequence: CASSSGQGLYPGYTF. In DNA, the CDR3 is TGTGCCAGCAGTTCGGGACAGGGACTCTATCCCGGCTACACCTTC.

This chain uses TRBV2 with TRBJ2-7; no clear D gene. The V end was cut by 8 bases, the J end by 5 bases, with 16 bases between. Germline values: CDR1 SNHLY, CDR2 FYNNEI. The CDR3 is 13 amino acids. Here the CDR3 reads CASFDPSHDEQYF. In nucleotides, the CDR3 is TGTGCCAGCTTCGACCCGAGCCACGACGAGCAGTACTTC. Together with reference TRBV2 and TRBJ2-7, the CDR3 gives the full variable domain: EPEVTQTPSHQVTQMGQEVILRCVPISNHLYFYWYRQILGQKVEFLVSFYNNEISEKSEIFDDQFSVERPDGSNFTLKIRSTKLEDSAMYFCASFDPSHDEQYFGPGTRLTVT.

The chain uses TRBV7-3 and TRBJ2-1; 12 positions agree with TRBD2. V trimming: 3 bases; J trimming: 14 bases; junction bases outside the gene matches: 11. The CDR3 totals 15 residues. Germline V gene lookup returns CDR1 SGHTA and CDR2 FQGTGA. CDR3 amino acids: CASSLTSGGGEREFF. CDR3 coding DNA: TGTGCCAGCAGCTTGACTAGCGGGGGAGGTGAGAGGGAGTTCTTC.

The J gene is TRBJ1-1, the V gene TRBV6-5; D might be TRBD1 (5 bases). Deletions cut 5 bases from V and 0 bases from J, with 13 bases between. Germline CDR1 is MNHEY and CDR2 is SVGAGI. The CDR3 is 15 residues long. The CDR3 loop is CASSPGDRVNTEAFF. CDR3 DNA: TGTGCCAGCAGTCCCGGGGACCGCGTGAACACTGAAGCTTTCTTT.

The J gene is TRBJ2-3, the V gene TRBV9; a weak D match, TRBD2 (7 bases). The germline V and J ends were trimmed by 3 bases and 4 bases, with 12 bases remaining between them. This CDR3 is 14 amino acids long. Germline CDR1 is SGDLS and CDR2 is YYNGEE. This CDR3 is CASSELGGADTQYF. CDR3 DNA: TGTGCCAGCAGCGAACTAGGGGGGGCAGATACGCAGTATTTT. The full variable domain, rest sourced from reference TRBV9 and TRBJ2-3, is DSGVTQTPKHLITATGQRVTLRCSPRSGDLSVYWYQQSLDQGLQFLIQYYNGEERAKGNILERFSAQQFPDLHSELNLSSLELGDSALYFCASSELGGADTQYFGPGTRLTVL.

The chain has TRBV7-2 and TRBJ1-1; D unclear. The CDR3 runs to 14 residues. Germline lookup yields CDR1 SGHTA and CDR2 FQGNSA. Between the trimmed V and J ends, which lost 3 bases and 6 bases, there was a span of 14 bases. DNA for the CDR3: TGTGCCAGCAGCTTCGGGCGGTTAGAACCTGAAGCTTTCTTT. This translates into CASSFGRLEPEAFF. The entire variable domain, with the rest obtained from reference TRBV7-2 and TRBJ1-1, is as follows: GAGVSQSPSNKVTEKGKDVELRCDPISGHTALYWYRQSLGQGLEFLIYFQGNSAPDKSGLPSDRFSAERTGGSVSTLTIQRTQQEDSAVYLCASSFGRLEPEAFFGQGTRLTVV.

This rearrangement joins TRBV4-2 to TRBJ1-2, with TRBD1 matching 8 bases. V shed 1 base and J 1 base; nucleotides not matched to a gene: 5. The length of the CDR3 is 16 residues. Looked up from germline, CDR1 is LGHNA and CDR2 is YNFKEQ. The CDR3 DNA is TGTGCCAGCAGCCAAGCCGTAGGACAGGGTAACTATGGCTACACCTTC. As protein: CASSQAVGQGNYGYTF.

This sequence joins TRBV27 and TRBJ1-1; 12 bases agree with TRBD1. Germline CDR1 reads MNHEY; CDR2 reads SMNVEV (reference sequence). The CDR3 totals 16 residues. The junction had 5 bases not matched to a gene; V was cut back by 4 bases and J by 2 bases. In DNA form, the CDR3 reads TGTGCCAGCAGTTCGGGACAGGGGGCAAGAAACACTGAAGCTTTCTTT. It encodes CASSSGQGARNTEAFF.

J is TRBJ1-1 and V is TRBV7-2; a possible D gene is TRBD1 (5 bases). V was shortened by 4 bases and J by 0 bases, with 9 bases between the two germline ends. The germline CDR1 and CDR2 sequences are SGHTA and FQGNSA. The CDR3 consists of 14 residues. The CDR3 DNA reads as TGTGCCAGCAGCTGGGACTCTTTGAACACTGAAGCTTTCTTT. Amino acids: CASSWDSLNTEAFF.

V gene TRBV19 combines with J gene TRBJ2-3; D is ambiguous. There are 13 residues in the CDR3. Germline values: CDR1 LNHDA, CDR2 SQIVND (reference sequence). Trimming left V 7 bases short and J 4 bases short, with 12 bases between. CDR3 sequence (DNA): TGTGCCAGTACGTCAAGTCCCGCAGATACGCAGTATTTT. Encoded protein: CASTSSPADTQYF. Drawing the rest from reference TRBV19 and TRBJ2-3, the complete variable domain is DGGITQSPKYLFRKEGQNVTLSCEQNLNHDAMYWYRQDPGQGLRLIYYSQIVNDFQKGDIAEGYSVSREKKESFPLTVTSAQKNPTAFYLCASTSSPADTQYFGPGTRLTVL.

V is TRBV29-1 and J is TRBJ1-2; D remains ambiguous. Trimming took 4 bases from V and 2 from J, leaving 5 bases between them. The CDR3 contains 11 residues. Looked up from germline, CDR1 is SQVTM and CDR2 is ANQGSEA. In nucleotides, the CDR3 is TGCAGCGTTGCAGAGAACTATGGCTACACCTTC. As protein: CSVAENYGYTF.

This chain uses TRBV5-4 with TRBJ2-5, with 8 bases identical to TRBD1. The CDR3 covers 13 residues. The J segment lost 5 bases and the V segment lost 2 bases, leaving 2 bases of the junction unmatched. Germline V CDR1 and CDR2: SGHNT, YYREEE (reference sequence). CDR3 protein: CASSFGQGETQYF. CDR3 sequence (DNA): TGTGCCAGCAGCTTTGGACAGGGCGAGACCCAGTACTTC.

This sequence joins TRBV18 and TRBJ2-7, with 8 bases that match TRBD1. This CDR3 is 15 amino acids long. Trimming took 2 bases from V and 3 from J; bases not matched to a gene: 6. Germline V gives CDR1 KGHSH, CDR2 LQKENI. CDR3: CASSPLQGAYYEQYF. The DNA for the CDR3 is TGTGCCAGCTCACCATTGCAGGGGGCATACTACGAGCAGTACTTC.

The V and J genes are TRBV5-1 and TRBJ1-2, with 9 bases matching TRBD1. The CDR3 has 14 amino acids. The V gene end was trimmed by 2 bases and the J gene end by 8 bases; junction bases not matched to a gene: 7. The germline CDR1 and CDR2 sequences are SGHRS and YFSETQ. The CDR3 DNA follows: TGCGCCAGCAGCTTTCTACAGGGGGCTGGGGGCTACACCTTC. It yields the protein CASSFLQGAGGYTF.

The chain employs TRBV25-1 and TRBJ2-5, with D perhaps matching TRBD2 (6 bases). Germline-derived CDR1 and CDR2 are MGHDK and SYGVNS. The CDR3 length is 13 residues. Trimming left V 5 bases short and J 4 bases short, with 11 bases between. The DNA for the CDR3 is TGTGCCAGCAGTTTACTAGCTAGAGAGACCCAGTACTTC. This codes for CASSLLARETQYF.